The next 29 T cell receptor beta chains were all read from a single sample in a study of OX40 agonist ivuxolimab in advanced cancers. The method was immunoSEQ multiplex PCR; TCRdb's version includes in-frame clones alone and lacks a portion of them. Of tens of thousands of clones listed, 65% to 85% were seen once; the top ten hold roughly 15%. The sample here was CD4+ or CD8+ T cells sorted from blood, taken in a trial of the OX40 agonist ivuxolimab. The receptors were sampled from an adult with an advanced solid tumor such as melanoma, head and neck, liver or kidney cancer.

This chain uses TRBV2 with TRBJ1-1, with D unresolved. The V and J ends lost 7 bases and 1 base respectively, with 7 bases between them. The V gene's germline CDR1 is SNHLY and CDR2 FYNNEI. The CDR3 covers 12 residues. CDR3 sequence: CASKVQNTEAFF. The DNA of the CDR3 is TGTGCCAGCAAGGTCCAGAACACTGAAGCTTTCTTT.

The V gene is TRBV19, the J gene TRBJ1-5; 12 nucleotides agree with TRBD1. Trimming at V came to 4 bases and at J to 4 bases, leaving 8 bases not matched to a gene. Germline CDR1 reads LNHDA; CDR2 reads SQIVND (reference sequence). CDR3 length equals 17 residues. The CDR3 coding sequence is TGTGCCAGTAGTAAGGGACAGGGGGCCTCTTTGAATCAGCCCCAGCATTTT. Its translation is CASSKGQGASLNQPQHF.

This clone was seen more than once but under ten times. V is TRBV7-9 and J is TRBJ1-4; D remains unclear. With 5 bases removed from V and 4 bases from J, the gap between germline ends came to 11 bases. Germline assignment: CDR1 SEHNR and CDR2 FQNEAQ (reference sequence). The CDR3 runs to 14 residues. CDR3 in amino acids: CASSPPPGNEKLFF. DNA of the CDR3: TGTGCCAGCAGCCCACCCCCGGGTAATGAAAAACTGTTTTTT.

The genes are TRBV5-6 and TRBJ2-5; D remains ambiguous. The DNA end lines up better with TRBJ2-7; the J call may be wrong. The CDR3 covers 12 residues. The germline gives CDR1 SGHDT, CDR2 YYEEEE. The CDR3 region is CASSARPYEQYF. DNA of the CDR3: TGTGCCAGCAGCGCTCGTCCCTACGAGCAGTACTTC.

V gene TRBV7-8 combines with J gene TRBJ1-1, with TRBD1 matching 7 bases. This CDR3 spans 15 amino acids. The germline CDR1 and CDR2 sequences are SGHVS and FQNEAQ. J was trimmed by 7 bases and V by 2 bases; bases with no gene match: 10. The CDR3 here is CASSLTGVGEYEAFF. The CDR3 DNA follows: TGTGCCAGCAGCTTAACAGGGGTCGGGGAATATGAAGCTTTCTTT. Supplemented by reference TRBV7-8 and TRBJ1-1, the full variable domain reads GAGVSQSPRYKVAKRGQDVALRCDPISGHVSLFWYQQALGQGPEFLTYFQNEAQLDKSGLPSDRFFAERPEGSVSTLKIQRTQQEDSAVYLCASSLTGVGEYEAFFGQGTRLTVV.

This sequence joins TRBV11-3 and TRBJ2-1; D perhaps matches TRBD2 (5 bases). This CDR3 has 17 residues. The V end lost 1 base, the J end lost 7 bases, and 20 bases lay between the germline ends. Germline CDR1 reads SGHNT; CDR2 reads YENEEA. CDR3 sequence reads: CASSLVGLGPRGNEQFF. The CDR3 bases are TGTGCCAGCAGCTTAGTAGGGTTGGGCCCCCGGGGTAATGAGCAGTTCTTC.

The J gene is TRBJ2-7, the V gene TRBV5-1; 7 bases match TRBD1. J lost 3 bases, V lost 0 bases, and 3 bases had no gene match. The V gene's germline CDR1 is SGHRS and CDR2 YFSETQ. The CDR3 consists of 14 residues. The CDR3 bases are TGCGCCAGCAGCTTGGCCGGGACAGACTACGAGCAGTACTTC. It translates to CASSLAGTDYEQYF.

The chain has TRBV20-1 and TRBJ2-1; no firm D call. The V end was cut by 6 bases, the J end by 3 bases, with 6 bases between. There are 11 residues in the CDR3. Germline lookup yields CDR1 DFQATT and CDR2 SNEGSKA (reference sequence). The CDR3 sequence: CSAPDYNEQFF. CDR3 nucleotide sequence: TGCAGTGCGCCCGACTACAATGAGCAGTTCTTC.

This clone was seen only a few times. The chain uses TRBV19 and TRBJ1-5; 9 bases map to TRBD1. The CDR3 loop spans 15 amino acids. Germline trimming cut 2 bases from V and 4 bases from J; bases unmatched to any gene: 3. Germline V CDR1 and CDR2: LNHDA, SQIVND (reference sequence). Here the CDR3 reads CASSIRGTGNQPQHF. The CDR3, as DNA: TGTGCCAGTAGTATAAGGGGGACAGGGAATCAGCCCCAGCATTTT.

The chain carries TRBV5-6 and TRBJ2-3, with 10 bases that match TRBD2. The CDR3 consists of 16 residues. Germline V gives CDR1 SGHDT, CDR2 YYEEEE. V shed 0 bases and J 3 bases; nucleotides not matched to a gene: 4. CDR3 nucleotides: TGTGCCAGCAGCTTGGTGGGGACTAGCGCAACAGATACGCAGTATTTT. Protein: CASSLVGTSATDTQYF.

DNA for the CDR3: TGTGCCAGCAAGCCATACGGAGCTGCCTACGAGCAGTACTTC. This encodes CASKPYGAAYEQYF. The chain links TRBV2 to TRBJ2-7; D is unresolved. The CDR3 is 14 amino acids. The V end lost 7 bases, the J end lost 2 bases, and 15 bases lay between the germline ends. Germline CDR1 is SNHLY and CDR2 is FYNNEI.

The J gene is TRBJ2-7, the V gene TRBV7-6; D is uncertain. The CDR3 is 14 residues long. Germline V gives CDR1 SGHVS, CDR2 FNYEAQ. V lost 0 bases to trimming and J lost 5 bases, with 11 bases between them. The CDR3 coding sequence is TGTGCCAGCAGCTTAGCGGCGCAAGGCCACGAGCAGTACTTC. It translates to CASSLAAQGHEQYF.

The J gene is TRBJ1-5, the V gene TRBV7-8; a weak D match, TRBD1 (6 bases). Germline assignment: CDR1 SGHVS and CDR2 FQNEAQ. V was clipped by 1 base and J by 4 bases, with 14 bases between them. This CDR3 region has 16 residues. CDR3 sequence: CASSLVSQGGNQPQHF. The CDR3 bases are TGTGCCAGCAGCTTAGTGTCACAGGGTGGTAATCAGCCCCAGCATTTT.

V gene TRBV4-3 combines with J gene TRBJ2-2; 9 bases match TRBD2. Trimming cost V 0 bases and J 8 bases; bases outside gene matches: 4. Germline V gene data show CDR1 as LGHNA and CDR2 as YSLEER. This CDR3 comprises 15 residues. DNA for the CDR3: TGCGCCAGCAGCCAAGAAGCGGGGGGAGTGGGGGAGCTGTTTTTT. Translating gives CASSQEAGGVGELFF.

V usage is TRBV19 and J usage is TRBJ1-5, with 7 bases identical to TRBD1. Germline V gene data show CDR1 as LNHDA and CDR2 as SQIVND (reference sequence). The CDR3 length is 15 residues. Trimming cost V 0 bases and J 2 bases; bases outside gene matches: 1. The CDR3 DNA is TGTGCCAGTAGTATAGATGGACAGGGCAATCAGCCCCAGCATTTT. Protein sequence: CASSIDGQGNQPQHF.

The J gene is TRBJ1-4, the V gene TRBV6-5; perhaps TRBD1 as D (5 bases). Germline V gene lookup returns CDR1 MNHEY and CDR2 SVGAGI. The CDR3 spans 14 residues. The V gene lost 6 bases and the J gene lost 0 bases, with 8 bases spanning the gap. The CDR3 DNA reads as TGTGCCAGCAGCTCGGGGCCAACTAATGAAAAACTGTTTTTT. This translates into CASSSGPTNEKLFF.

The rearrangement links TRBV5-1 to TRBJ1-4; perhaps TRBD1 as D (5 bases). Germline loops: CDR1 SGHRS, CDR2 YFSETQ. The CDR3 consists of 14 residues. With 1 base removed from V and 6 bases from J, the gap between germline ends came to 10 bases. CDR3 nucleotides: TGCGCCAGCAGCTTGTTGGGGGAGGATGAAAAACTGTTTTTT. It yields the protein CASSLLGEDEKLFF.

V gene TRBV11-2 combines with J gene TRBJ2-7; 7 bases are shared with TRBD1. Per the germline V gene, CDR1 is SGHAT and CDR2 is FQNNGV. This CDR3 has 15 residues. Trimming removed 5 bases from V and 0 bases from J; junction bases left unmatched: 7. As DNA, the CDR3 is TGTGCCAGCAGCCGGGACAGAACGAGCTCCTACGAGCAGTACTTC. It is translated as CASSRDRTSSYEQYF.

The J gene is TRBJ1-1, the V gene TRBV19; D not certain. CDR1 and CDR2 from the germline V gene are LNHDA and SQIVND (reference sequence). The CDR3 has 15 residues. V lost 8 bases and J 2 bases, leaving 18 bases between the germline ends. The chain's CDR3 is CASQSSRQVNTEAFF. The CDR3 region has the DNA TGTGCCAGTCAATCTTCCCGGCAGGTTAACACTGAAGCTTTCTTT.

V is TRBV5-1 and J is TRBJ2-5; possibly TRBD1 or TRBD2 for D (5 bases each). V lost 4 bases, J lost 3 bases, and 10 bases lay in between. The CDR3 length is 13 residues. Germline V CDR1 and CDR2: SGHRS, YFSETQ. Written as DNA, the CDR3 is TGCGCCAGCAGCAGGGACGGAAAAGAGACCCAGTACTTC. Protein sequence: CASSRDGKETQYF.

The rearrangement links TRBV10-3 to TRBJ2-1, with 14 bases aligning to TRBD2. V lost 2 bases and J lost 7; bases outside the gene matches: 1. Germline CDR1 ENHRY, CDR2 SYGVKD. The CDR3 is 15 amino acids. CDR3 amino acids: CAISEGLAGGNEQFF. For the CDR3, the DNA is TGTGCCATCAGTGAGGGACTAGCGGGGGGTAATGAGCAGTTCTTC.

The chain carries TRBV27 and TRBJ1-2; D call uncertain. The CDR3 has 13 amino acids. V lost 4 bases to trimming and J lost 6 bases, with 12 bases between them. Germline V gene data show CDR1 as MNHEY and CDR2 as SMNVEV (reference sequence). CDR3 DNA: TGTGCCAGCAGTTCGGACCCTATTAATGGCTACACCTTC. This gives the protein CASSSDPINGYTF.

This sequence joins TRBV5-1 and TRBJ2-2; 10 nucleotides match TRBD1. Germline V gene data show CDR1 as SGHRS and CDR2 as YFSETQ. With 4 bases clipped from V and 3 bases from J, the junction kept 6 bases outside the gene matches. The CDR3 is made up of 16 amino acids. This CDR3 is CASSRGGTGDTGELFF. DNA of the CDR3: TGCGCCAGCAGCCGGGGAGGGACAGGGGACACCGGGGAGCTGTTTTTT.

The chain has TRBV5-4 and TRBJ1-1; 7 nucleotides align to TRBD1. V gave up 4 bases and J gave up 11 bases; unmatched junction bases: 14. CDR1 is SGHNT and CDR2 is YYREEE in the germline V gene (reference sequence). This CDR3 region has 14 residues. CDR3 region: CASSLVTQGGAAFF. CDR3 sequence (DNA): TGTGCCAGCAGCCTCGTCACACAAGGGGGCGCGGCTTTCTTT.

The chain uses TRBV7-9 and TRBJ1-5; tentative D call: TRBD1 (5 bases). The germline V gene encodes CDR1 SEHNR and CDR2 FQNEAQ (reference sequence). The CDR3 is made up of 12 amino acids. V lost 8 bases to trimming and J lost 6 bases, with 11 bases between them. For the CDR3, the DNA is TGTGCCAGCGGGGGAACCAGTCAGCCCCAGCATTTT. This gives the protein CASGGTSQPQHF. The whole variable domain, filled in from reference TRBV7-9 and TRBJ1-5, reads DTGVSQNPRHKITKRGQNVTFRCDPISEHNRLYWYRQTLGQGPEFLTYFQNEAQLEKSRLLSDRFSAERPKGSFSTLEIQRTEQGDSAMYLCASGGTSQPQHFGDGTRLSIL.

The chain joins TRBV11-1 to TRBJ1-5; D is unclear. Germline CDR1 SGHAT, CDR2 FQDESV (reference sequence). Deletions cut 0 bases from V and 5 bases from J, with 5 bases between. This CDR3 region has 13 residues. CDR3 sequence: CASSLAGDQPQHF. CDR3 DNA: TGTGCCAGCAGCTTAGCCGGGGATCAGCCCCAGCATTTT.

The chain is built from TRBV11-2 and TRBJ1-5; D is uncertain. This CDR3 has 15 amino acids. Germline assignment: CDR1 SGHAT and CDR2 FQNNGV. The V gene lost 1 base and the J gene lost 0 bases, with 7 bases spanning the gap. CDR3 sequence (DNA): TGTGCCAGCAGCTTAGGAGGGATTAGCAATCAGCCCCAGCATTTT. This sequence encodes CASSLGGISNQPQHF.

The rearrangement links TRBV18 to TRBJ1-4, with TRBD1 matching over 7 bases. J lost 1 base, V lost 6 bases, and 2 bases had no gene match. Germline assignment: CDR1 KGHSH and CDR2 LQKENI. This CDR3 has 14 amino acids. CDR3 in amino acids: CASSRQGTNEKLFF. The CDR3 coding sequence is TGTGCCAGCTCTCGACAGGGAACTAATGAAAAACTGTTTTTT.

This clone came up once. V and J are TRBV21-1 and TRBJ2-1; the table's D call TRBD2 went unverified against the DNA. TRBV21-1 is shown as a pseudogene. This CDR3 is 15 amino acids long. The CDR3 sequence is CASSAREVPYNEQFF. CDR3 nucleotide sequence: TGTGCCAGCAGCGCCAGGGAGGTACCCTACAATGAGCAGTTCTTC.